Listed below are T cell receptor beta chains from one sample, sequenced in a study of regulatory and conventional T cells in RAG deficiency. The method was immunoSEQ multiplex PCR; TCRdb's version includes in-frame clones alone and lacks a portion of them. The sample yields some 9,000 clones, 80% seen once. These data also formed part of another study, on regulatory T cells.

The specimen sequenced was CD8+ T cells sorted from blood. These receptors originate from a human donor in good health. The CDR3 runs from the conserved cysteine through the conserved F or W.

>TRBJ2-1|11|TRBV19
CASRSRNEQFF
>TRBJ2-1|14|TRBV14
CASSQEPGLALEFF
>TRBJ2-7|16|TRBV5-8
CASSLAWGQGSYEQYF
>TRBJ2-7|13|TRBV27
CASSSGMRYEQYF
>TRBJ1-3|12|TRBV29-1
CSVQGSGNTIYF
>TRBJ2-1|15|TRBV19
CASSIGRPGSNEQFF
>TRBJ2-7|17|TRBV21-1
CASSKALYGPLSYEQYF
>TRBJ2-3|15|TRBV7-6
CASSLGETSTDTQYF
>TRBJ2-2|16|TRBV7-9
CASSLARGANTGELFF
>TRBJ2-3|18|TRBV18
CASSPAGQSSFTTDTQYF
>TRBJ1-6|17|TRBV7-1
CASSSHDLQGPSSPLHF
>TRBJ2-3|16|TRBV27
CASSFLGQGSTDTQYF
>TRBJ1-1|13|TRBV9
CASSDPGVTEAFF
>TRBJ2-7|14|TRBV19
CASSMASGSYEQYF
>TRBJ2-7|14|TRBV7-9
CASSPSTGTNEQYF
>TRBJ2-1|15|TRBV28
CASSLTLASYNEQFF
>TRBJ1-1|14|TRBV10-3
CAISLGQGSTEAFF
>TRBJ2-1|15|TRBV19
CASTPSPSPYNEQFF